This T cell receptor beta chain originates from a study of T cell changes during pregnancy in multiple sclerosis. There are 14 residues in the CDR3. Germline V gives CDR1 SGHAT, CDR2 FQNNGV. V lost 6 bases and J lost 4, with 15 bases in between. Here immunoSEQ multiplex PCR was the method, and the copy in TCRdb shows in-frame clones only, minus some. Here the sample spans 70,000 or so clones, about 90% being singletons. Material: CD4+ T cells from peripheral blood mononuclear cells, obtained after pregnancy. The origin of this receptor is a female donor with multiple sclerosis, enrolled in a pregnancy study. The chain employs TRBV11-2 and TRBJ1-1, with D tentatively TRBD1 (6 bases). CDR3 protein: CASSSGQQGTEAFF. In DNA form, the CDR3 reads TGTGCCAGCAGTTCTGGACAGCAGGGCACTGAAGCTTTCTTT.